This T cell receptor beta chain emerged from a study of T cells after yellow fever vaccination. Study-level findings and limits: There was a small share of clonotypes that showed up in both the CD4 and CD8 compartments. Detected again after the booster were most primary-vaccination clones, at 95% to 98% CD4 and 88% CD8.

From the 5' RACE reads, TCRdb called clonotypes with MiXCR, one entry per CDR3 protein. The sample includes 200,000 to 250,000 distinct CDR3 sequences, under 3.5% seen only once; the top ten take around 3.3%. This CDR3 comprises 17 residues. CDR1 and CDR2 from the germline V gene are MNHEY and SVGAGI. V lost 0 bases and J lost 0, with 9 bases in between. This clonotype showed up many times. The target antigen is unknown. The sequenced sample was CD4+ T cells sorted from PBMCs, obtained 10 days after the yellow fever booster vaccination. This clonotype originated in a young man who received the YFV17D yellow fever vaccine. The chain couples TRBV6-5 to TRBJ1-6; the D is unclear. CDR3: CASSYSGRSSYNSPLHF. The DNA of the CDR3 is TGTGCCAGCAGTTACTCGGGCAGGAGCTCCTATAATTCACCCCTCCACTTT.